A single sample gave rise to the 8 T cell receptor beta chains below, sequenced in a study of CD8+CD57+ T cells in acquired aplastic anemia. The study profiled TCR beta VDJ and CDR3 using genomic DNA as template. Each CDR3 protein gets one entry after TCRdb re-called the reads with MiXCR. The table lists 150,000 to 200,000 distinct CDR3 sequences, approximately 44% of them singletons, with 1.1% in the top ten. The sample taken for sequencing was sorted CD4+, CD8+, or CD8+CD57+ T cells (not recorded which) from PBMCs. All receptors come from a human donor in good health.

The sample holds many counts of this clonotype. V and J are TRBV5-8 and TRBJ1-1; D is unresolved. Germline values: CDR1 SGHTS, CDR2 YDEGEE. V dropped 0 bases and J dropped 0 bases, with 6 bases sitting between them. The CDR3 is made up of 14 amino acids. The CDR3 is CASSLGDLNTEAFF. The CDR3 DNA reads TGTGCCAGCAGCTTGGGGGATTTGAACACTGAAGCTTTCTTT.

The DNA for the CDR3 is TGTGCCAGCAGCTCGACAGGGGCAGGGTACATGAACACTGAAGCTTTCTTT. Protein product: CASSSTGAGYMNTEAFF. The rearrangement uses TRBV5-4 and TRBJ1-1, with 8 bases identical to TRBD1. The germline V gene has CDR1 SGHNT and CDR2 YYREEE (reference sequence). This CDR3 is built from 17 residues. Trimming at V came to 3 bases and at J to 0 bases, leaving 10 bases not matched to a gene.

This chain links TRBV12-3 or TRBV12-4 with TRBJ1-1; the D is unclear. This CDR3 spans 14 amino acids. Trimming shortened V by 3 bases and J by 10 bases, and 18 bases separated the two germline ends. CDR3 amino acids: CASSFGQWGSGAFF. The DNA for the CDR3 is TGTGCCAGCAGTTTTGGCCAGTGGGGTTCAGGAGCTTTCTTT.

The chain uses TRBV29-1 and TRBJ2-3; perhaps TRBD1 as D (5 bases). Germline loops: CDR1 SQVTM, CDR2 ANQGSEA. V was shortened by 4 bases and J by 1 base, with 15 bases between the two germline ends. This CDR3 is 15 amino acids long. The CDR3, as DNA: TGCAGCGTTGTAGCAGGGAAGGTACGCACAGATACGCAGTATTTT. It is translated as CSVVAGKVRTDTQYF.

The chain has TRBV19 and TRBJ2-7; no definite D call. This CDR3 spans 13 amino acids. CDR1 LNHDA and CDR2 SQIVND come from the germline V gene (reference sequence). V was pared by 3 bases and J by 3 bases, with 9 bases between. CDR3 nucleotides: TGTGCCAGTAGTATCACCTGGGGCTACGAGCAGTACTTC. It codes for CASSITWGYEQYF.

The CDR3 reads CASSKLGGTGANVLTF. The CDR3 DNA reads TGTGCCAGCAGTAAACTGGGGGGAACTGGGGCCAACGTCCTGACTTTC. The genes are TRBV12-3 or TRBV12-4 and TRBJ2-6; weak D call: TRBD2 (6 bases). The ends were cut back, 5 bases at V and 2 bases at J, with 13 bases in the middle. The CDR3 runs to 16 residues.

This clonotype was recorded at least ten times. The CDR3 reads CASSVLAGRTDTQYF. Written as DNA, the CDR3 is TGTGCCAGCAGCGTTCTAGCGGGGCGCACAGATACGCAGTATTTT. The rearrangement links TRBV7-8 to TRBJ2-3; 9 bases line up with TRBD2. The CDR3 consists of 15 residues. CDR1 is SGHVS and CDR2 is FQNEAQ in the germline V gene. The trim removed 5 bases at V and 1 base at J, leaving 4 bases unmatched. Full variable domain (rest looked up from reference TRBV7-8 and TRBJ2-3): GAGVSQSPRYKVAKRGQDVALRCDPISGHVSLFWYQQALGQGPEFLTYFQNEAQLDKSGLPSDRFFAERPEGSVSTLKIQRTQQEDSAVYLCASSVLAGRTDTQYFGPGTRLTVL.

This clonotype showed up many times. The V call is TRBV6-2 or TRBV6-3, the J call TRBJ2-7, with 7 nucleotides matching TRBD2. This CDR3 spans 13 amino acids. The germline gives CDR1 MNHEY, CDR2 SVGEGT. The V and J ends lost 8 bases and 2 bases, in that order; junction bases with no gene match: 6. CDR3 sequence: CASHGGTTYEQYF. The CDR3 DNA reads TGTGCCAGCCACGGGGGGACCACCTACGAGCAGTACTTC.